This is a list of T cell receptor beta chains from one sample in a study of cytomegalovirus exposure and HLA in healthy donors. Profiling relied on immunoSEQ multiplex PCR, and the TCRdb table lists in-frame clones only, not all of them. The table has 100,000 to 150,000 clones, 75% to 90% seen once. The sequencing sample was made of PBMCs. Every receptor here comes from a woman in her thirties or forties in good health and CMV-seropositive. The CDR3 runs from the conserved cysteine through the conserved F or W. A D gene is named only where the DNA matches it firmly. Not every row has a clone size; where given, it reads once, few, many or a size class.

j_gene	v_gene	d_gene	abundance	CDR3aa	CDR3nt
TRBJ2-1	TRBV9	NA	NA	CASSVAYEQFF	TGTGCCAGCAGCGTAGCCTATGAGCAGTTCTTC
TRBJ2-1	TRBV5-1	NA	NA	CASSLLPDNEQFF	TGCGCCAGCAGCTTACTGCCTGACAATGAGCAGTTCTTC
TRBJ1-2	TRBV6-6	NA	NA	CASSYSSGYTF	TGTGCCAGCAGTTACTCGAGTGGCTACACCTTC
TRBJ2-7	TRBV19	TRBD1	NA	CASSPRTGTYEQYF	TGTGCCAGTAGTCCGCGGACAGGGACCTACGAGCAGTACTTC
TRBJ1-6	TRBV7-7	NA	once	CASSLDCTGSVPYNSPLHF	TGTGCTAGCAGCTTGGATTGTACGGGTTCGGTACCCTATAATTCACCCCTCCACTTT
TRBJ2-7	TRBV10-3	NA	NA	CAISGTAYEQYF	TGTGCCATCAGTGGGACAGCGTACGAGCAGTACTTC
TRBJ2-3	TRBV10-3	NA	NA	CAITDMASQADTQYF	TGTGCCATCACCGACATGGCTAGCCAGGCAGATACGCAGTATTTT
TRBJ1-2	TRBV6-1	NA	NA	CAGSTGLGYGYTF	TGTGCCGGCAGTACAGGGCTTGGGTATGGCTACACCTTC
TRBJ1-2	TRBV6-1	NA	NA	CASSETQGYGYTF	TGTGCCAGCAGTGAGACTCAGGGGTATGGCTACACCTTC
TRBJ2-7	TRBV10-3	NA	NA	CAISGESGSPYEQYF	TGTGCCATCAGCGGCGAATCAGGGTCCCCCTACGAGCAGTACTTC
TRBJ2-7	TRBV29-1	TRBD2	NA	CSVVSGAGVYEQYF	TGCAGCGTTGTGTCGGGTGCGGGAGTCTACGAGCAGTACTTC
TRBJ1-2	TRBV28	TRBD1	NA	CASSLSVTGDYTF	TGTGCCAGCAGTTTATCCGTCACAGGGGACTACACCTTC
TRBJ1-5	TRBV11-2	TRBD1	few	CASSLGQGKGQPQHF	TGTGCCAGCAGCTTGGGACAGGGGAAAGGTCAGCCCCAGCATTTT
TRBJ2-2	TRBV7-3	NA	NA	CASSLSSSSNTGELFF	TGTGCCAGCAGCTTATCGTCTAGCTCGAACACCGGGGAGCTGTTTTTT